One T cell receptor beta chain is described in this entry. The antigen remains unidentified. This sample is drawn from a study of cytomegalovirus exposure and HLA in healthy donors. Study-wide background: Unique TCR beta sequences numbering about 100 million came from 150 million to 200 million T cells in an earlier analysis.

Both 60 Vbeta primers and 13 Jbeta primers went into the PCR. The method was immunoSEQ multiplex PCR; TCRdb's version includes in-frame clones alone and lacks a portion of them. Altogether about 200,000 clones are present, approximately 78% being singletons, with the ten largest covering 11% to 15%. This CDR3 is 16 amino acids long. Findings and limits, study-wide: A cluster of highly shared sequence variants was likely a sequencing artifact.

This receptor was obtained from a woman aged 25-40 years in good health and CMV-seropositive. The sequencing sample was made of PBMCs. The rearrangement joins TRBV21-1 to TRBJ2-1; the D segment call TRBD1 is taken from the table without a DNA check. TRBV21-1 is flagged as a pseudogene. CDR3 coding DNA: TGTGCCAGCAGCAATACCCACAGGGAACCCGGCAATGAGCAGTTCTTC. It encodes CASSNTHREPGNEQFF.